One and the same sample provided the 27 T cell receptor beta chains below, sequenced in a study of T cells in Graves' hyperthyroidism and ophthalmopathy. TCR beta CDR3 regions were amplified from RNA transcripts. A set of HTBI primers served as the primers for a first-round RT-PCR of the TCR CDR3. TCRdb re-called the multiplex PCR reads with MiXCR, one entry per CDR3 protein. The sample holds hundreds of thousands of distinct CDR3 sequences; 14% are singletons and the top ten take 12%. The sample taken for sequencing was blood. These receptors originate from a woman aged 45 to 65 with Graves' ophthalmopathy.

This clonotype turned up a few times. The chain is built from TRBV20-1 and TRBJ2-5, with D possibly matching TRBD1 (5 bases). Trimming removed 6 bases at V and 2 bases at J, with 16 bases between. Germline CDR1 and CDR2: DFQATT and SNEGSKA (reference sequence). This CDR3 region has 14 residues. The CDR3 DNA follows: TGCAGTGCCGTCTCGATTGACAGACAAGAGACCCAGTACTTC. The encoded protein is CSAVSIDRQETQYF.

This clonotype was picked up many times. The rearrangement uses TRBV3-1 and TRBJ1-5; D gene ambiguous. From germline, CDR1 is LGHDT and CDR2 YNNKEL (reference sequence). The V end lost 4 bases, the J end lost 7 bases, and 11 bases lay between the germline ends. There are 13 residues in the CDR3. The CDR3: CASSPTLEQPQHF. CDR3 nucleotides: TGTGCCAGCAGCCCAACTCTAGAACAGCCCCAGCATTTT.

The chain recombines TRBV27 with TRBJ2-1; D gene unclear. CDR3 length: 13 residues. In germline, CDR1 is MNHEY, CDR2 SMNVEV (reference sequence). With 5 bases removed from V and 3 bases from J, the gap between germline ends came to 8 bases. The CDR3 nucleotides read TGTGCCAGCAGTAACAGCTACTACAATGAGCAGTTCTTC. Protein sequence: CASSNSYYNEQFF.

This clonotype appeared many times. Written as DNA, the CDR3 is TGTGCCAGCTCATCCCTGGACAGGGGAGATATGGGCGAGCAGTACTTC. It specifies CASSSLDRGDMGEQYF. The rearrangement joins TRBV18 to TRBJ2-7, with TRBD1 identical over 9 bases. V dropped 5 bases and J dropped 6; count of bases not matched to a gene: 14. Germline V lookup: CDR1 KGHSH, CDR2 LQKENI. The CDR3 runs 16 residues.

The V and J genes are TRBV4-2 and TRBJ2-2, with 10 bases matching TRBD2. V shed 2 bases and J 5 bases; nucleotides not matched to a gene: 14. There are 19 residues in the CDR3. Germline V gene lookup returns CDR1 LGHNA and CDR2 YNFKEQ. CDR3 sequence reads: CASSQLGSLAGDETGELFF. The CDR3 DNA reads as TGTGCCAGCAGCCAACTTGGTTCGCTAGCGGGAGATGAAACCGGGGAGCTGTTTTTT.

CDR3 sequence reads: CASSRAFRKTMNTEAFF. The CDR3 region has the DNA TGCGCCAGCAGCCGAGCCTTCAGGAAGACCATGAACACTGAAGCTTTCTTT. The chain links TRBV4-3 to TRBJ1-1, with D unclear. This CDR3 region has 17 residues. Germline lookup yields CDR1 LGHNA and CDR2 YSLEER. Trimming shortened V by 4 bases and J by 0 bases, and 18 bases separated the two germline ends.

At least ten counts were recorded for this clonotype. The CDR3 nucleotides are TGCAGTGCTGCGGGAGCTTTCCGATACGAGCAGTACTTC. It specifies CSAAGAFRYEQYF. The chain recombines TRBV20-1 with TRBJ2-7, with TRBD2 identical over 7 bases. V trimming: 5 bases; J trimming: 4 bases; junction bases outside the gene matches: 8. This CDR3 has 13 residues. CDR1 and CDR2 from the germline V gene are DFQATT and SNEGSKA (reference sequence).

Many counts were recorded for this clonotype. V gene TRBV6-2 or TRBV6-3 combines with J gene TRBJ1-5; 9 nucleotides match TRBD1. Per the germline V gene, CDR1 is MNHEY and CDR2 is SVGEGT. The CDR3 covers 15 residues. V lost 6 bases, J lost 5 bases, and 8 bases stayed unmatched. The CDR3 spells CASRERQGVYQPQHF. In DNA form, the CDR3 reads TGTGCCAGCAGGGAACGACAGGGGGTCTATCAGCCCCAGCATTTT.

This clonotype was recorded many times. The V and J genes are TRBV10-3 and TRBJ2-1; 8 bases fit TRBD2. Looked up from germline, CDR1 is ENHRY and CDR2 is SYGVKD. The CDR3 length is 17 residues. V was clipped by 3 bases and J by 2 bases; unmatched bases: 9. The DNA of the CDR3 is TGTGCCATCAGTGATGAGCGAAGTAGCGGGACCTACAATGAGCAGTTCTTC. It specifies CAISDERSSGTYNEQFF.

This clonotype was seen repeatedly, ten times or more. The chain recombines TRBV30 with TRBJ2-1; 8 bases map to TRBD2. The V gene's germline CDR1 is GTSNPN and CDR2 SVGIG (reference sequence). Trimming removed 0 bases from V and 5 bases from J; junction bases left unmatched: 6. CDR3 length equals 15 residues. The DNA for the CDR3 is TGTGCCTGGAGTGTAGAGCGGGAGACACACAATGAGCAGTTCTTC. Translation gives CAWSVERETHNEQFF. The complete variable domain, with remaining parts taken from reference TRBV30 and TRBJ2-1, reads SQTIHQWPATLVQPVGSPLSLECTVEGTSNPNLYWYRQAAGRGLQLLFYSVGIGQISSEVPQNLSASRPQDRQFILSSKKLLLSDSGFYLCAWSVERETHNEQFFGPGTRLTVL.

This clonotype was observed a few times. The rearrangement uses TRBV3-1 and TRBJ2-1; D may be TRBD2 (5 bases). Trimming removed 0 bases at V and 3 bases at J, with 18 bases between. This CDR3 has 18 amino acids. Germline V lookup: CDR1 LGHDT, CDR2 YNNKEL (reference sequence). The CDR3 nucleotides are TGTGCCAGCAGCCAAGATGAAAAGAGGACGAGGGTCTACAATGAGCAGTTCTTC. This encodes CASSQDEKRTRVYNEQFF.

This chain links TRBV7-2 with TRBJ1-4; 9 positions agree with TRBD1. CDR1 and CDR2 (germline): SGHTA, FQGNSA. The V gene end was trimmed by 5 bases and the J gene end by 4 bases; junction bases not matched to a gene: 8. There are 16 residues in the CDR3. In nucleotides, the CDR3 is TGTGCCAGCAGCCCGACAGGGGGGTTGGTTAATGAAAAACTGTTTTTT. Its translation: CASSPTGGLVNEKLFF.

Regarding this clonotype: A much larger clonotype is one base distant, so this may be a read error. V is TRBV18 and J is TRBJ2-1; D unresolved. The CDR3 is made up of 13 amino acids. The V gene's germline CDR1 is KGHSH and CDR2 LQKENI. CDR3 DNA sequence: TGTGCCAGCTCACCACCGGGGTTCAATGGGCAGTTCTTC. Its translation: CASSPPGFNGQFF.

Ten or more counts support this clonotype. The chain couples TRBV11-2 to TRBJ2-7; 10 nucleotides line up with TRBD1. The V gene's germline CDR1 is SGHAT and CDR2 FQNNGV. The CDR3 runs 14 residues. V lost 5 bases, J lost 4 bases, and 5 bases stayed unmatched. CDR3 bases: TGTGCCAGCAGCGAAGGACAGGGGGTTTACGAGCAGTACTTC. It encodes CASSEGQGVYEQYF.

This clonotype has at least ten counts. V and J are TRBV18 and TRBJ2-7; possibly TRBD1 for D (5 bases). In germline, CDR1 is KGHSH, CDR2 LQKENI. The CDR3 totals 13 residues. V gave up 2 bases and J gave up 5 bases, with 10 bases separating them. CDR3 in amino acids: CASSPGQGNEQYF. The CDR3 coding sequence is TGTGCCAGCTCACCAGGGCAGGGTAACGAGCAGTACTTC.

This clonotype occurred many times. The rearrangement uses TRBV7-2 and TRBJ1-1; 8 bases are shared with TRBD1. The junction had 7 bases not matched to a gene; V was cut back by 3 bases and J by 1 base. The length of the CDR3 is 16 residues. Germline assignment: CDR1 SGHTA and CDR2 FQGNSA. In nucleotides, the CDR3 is TGTGCCAGCAGCTTTGGAGTGACAGGGGCGAACACTGAAGCTTTCTTT. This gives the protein CASSFGVTGANTEAFF.

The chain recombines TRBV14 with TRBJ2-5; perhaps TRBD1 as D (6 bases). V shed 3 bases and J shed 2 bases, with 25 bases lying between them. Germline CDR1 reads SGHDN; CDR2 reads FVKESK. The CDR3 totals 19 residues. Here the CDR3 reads CASSHSRASTGYHQETQYF. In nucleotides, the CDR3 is TGTGCCAGCAGCCATTCTCGGGCGTCGACAGGTTACCATCAAGAGACCCAGTACTTC.

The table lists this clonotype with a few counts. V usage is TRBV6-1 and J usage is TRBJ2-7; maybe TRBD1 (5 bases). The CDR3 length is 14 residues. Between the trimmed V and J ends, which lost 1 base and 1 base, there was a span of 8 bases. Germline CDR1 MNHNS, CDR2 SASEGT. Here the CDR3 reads CASSEGGGSYEQYF. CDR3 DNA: TGTGCCAGCAGTGAAGGGGGCGGTTCCTACGAGCAGTACTTC.

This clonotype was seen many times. This CDR3 is CASSLGTRSGDTQYF. In nucleotides, the CDR3 is TGTGCCAGCAGCTTAGGGACTAGGTCCGGAGATACGCAGTATTTT. The rearrangement joins TRBV7-2 to TRBJ2-3, with TRBD2 matching 7 bases. The CDR3 consists of 15 residues. Germline V gene data show CDR1 as SGHTA and CDR2 as FQGNSA. J gave up 5 bases and V 1 base, and 6 bases lay outside the gene matches.

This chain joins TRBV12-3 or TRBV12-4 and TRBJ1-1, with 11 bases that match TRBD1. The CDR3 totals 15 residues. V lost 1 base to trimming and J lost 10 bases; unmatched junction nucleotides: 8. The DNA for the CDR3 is TGTGCCAGCAGTTTAGGGACAGGGGGCCGACGCGGAGCTTTCTTT. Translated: CASSLGTGGRRGAFF.

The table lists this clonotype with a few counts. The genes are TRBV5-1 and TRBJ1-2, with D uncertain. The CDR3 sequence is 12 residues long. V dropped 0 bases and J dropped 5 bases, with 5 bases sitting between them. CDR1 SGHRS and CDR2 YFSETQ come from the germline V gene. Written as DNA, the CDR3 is TGCGCCAGCAGCTTGGAATCTTATGGCTACACCTTC. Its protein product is CASSLESYGYTF.

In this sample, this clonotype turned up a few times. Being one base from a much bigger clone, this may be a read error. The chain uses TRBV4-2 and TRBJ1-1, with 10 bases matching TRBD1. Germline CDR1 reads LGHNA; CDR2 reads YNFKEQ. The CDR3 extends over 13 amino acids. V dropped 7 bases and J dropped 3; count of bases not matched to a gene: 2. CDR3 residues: CASKGQGDTEAFF. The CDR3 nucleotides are TGTGCCAGCAAAGGACAGGGGGACACTGAAGCTTTCTTT.

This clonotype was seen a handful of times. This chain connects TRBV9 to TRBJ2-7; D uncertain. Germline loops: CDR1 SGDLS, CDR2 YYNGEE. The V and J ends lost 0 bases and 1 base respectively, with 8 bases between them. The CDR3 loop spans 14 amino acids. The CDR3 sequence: CASSVGVESYEQYF. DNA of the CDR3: TGTGCCAGCAGCGTAGGAGTAGAGTCCTACGAGCAGTACTTC.

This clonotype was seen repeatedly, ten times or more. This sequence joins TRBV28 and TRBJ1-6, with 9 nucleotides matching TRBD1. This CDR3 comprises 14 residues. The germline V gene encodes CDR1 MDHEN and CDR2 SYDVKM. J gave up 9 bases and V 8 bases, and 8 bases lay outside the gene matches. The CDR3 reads CASLPGQGASPLHF. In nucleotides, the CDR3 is TGTGCCAGCTTACCGGGACAGGGTGCTTCACCCCTCCACTTT.

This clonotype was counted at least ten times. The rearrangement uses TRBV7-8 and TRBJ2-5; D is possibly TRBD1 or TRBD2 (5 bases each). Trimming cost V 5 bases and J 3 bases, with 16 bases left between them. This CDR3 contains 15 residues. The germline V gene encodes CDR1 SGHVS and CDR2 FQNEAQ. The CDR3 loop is CASSLWRGVEETQYF. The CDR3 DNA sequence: TGTGCCAGCAGCCTTTGGCGAGGGGTAGAAGAGACCCAGTACTTC.

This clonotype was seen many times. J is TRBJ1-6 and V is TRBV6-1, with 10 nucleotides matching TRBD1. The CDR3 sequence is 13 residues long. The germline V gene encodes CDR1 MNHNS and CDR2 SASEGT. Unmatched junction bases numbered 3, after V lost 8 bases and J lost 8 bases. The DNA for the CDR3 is TGTGCCAGCGCGGGGACAGGGGATTCACCCCTCCACTTT. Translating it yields CASAGTGDSPLHF.

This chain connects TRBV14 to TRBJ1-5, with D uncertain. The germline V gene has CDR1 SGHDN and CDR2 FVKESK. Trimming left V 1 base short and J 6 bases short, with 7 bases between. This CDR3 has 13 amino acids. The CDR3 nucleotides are TGTGCCAGCAGCCAAGGCCCGAGTCAGCCCCAGCATTTT. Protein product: CASSQGPSQPQHF.